This T cell receptor beta chain was recorded in a study of T cell repertoires in cytomegalovirus infection. Study-level results: In two of eight donors, the top clonotype was HLA-C-restricted CMV-specific.

TCRdb recomputed calls from the reads with MiXCR, one row per CDR3 protein. The table has around 120,000 distinct CDR3 sequences, 20% to 30% seen once. The CDR3 is made up of 14 amino acids. The V end lost 0 bases, the J end lost 4 bases, and 8 bases lay between the germline ends. The germline CDR1 and CDR2 sequences are KGHDR and SFDVKD. This clonotype was recorded a few times. The antigen remains unidentified. Sequencing was carried out using PBMCs, sequenced either directly or after in vitro stimulation (not recorded which). The gene calls are TRBV24-1 and TRBJ1-2, with D possibly matching TRBD1 (6 bases). The receptor's source is a human donor in good health (CMV status not recorded). Some clones in this sample may be carry-over from other donors' samples. CDR3 sequence reads: CATSDLGTSYGYTF. CDR3 DNA: TGTGCCACCAGTGATTTGGGGACAAGCTATGGCTACACCTTC.